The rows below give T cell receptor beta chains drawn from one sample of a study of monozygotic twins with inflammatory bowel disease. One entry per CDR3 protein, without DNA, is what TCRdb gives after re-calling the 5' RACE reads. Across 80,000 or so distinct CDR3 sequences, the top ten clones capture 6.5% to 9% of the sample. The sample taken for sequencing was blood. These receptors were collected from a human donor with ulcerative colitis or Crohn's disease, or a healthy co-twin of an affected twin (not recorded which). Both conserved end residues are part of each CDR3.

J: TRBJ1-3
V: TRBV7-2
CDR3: CASSLAGTRAAGNTIYF

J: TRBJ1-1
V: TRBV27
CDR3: CASRHRDRGNTEAFF

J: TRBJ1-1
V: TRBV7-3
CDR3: CASSQGTENTEAFF

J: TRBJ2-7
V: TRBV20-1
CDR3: CSALRGFSYEQYF

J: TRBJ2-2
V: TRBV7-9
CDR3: CASSRQQTGELFF

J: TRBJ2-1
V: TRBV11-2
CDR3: CASSLVGAGAYNEQFF

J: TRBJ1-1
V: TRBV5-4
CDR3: CALKLGVLNTEAFF

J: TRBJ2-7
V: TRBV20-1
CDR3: CSARDFTSGGYEQYF

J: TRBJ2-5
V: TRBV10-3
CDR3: CAISGAGSQETQYF

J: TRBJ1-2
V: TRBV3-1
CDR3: CASSQSGWDITNYGYTF

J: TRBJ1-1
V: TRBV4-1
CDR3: CASSQVRDYEAFF

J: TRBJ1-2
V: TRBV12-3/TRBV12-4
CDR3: CASSSDRGFYGYTF

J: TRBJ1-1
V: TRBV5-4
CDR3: CASSLRTGNLNTEAFF

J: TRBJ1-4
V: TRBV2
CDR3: CASRFQTTNEKLFF

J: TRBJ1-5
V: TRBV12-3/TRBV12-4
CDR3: CASRVTGVDQPQHF

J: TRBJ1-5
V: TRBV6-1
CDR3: CASSEEYRVADLMNF

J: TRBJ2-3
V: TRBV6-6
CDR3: CASSSMTDTQYF

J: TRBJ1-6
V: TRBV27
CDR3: CASSLTGAQSPLHF

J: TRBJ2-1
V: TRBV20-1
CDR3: CSAMGGTGRLNEQFF

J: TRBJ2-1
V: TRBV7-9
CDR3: CASSYLAGNNEQFF

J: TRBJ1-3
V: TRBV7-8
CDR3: CASSLSDSRFSGNTIYF

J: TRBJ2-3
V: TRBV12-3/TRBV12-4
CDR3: CASSTRGQVPSTDTQYF

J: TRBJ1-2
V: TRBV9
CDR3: CASSPSTAYGYTF

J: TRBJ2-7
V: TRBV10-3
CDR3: CAIRYNYEQYF

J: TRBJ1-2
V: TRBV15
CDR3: CATSTSWDGITAGYGYTF

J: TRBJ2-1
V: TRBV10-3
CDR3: CASDYPGEQFF

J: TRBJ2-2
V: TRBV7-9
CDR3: CASSLPGTANTGELFF

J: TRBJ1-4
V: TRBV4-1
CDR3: CASSQDSARVALELFF

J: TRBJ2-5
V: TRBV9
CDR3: CASSAPRQGGVQETQYF

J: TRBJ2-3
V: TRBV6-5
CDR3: CASSYGGGATDTQYF

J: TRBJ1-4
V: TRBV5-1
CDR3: CASSPGWSEKLFF

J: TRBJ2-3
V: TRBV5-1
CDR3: CASSWQPRETWTGPFTDTQYF

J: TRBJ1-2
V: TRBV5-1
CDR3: CASSLGGGAGDGYTF

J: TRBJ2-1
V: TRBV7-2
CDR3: CASSRLANEQFF

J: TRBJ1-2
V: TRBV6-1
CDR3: CASTAPWVQAKNYGYTF